This TCR beta chain was recorded in a study of OX40 agonist ivuxolimab in advanced cancers. Study as a whole: Partial responses were observed in three patients, of whom one had hepatocellular carcinoma and two had cutaneous melanoma.

Produced via immunoSEQ multiplex PCR; TCRdb's table is partial and in-frame only. The sample records about 52,000 clones, 94% being singletons. The CDR3 spans 15 residues. From germline, CDR1 is LNHDA and CDR2 SQIVND (reference sequence). Trimming took 6 bases from V and 1 from J; bases not matched to a gene: 6. This TCR came from an adult with an advanced solid tumor such as melanoma, head and neck, liver or kidney cancer. The source material was CD4+ or CD8+ T cells sorted from blood, sampled in a trial of the OX40 agonist ivuxolimab. The chain combines TRBV19 with TRBJ2-5; 9 positions match TRBD1. The CDR3: CASRETGGIQETQYF. CDR3 sequence (DNA): TGTGCCAGTAGGGAAACAGGGGGCATCCAAGAGACCCAGTACTTC.